The 28 T cell receptor beta chains below were found in one sample sequenced in a study of cytomegalovirus exposure and HLA in healthy donors. Method: immunoSEQ multiplex PCR; TCRdb's copy keeps in-frame clones and lacks some. The table shows 100,000 to 150,000 clones, with more than 75% occurring only once. Sequencing input: PBMCs. The receptors were sampled from a woman aged 30 to 39 in good health and CMV-seronegative.

Only one count was recorded for this clone. The junction and the germline gene differ at one end; a read error may be behind it. The chain is built from TRBV6-5 and TRBJ1-2; TRBD1 aligns across 8 bases. The CDR3 consists of 14 residues. Germline loops: CDR1 MNHEY, CDR2 SVGAGI. The CDR3 spells CASIVQGASYGCTF. The CDR3 DNA reads as TGTGCCAGCATAGTCCAGGGGGCAAGCTATGGCTGCACCTTC.

The chain recombines TRBV4-3 with TRBJ1-5; D unresolved. Germline CDR1 LGHNA, CDR2 YSLEER. The CDR3 is made up of 16 amino acids. V was pared by 0 bases and J by 3 bases, with 12 bases between. The CDR3 loop reads CASSQDGGRSNQPQHF. The DNA for the CDR3 is TGCGCCAGCAGCCAAGATGGAGGACGGTCCAATCAGCCCCAGCATTTT.

Details on this clone: The sample carries other DNA sequences with the same CDR3. The V and J genes are TRBV9 and TRBJ2-2; possible D gene TRBD2, 5 bases. There are 15 residues in the CDR3. From germline, CDR1 is SGDLS and CDR2 YYNGEE. Trimming removed 2 bases from V and 4 bases from J, with 12 bases in between. The CDR3 loop is CASSVGPRGTGELFF. The CDR3 DNA is TGTGCCAGCAGCGTGGGCCCTCGGGGCACCGGGGAGCTGTTTTTT.

This chain connects TRBV19 to TRBJ1-1; 9 nucleotides agree with TRBD1. Germline V gives CDR1 LNHDA, CDR2 SQIVND (reference sequence). CDR3 size: 14 residues. Losses at the gene ends were 2 bases for V and 8 bases for J; bases not matched to a gene: 6. CDR3 amino acids: CASSILAGQGEAFF. The CDR3 DNA reads as TGTGCCAGTAGTATATTAGCGGGACAGGGAGAAGCTTTCTTT.

The rearrangement uses TRBV27 and TRBJ2-7; 9 positions agree with TRBD2. This CDR3 is 16 amino acids long. The germline V gene has CDR1 MNHEY and CDR2 SMNVEV (reference sequence). V lost 6 bases, J lost 4 bases, and 13 bases stayed unmatched. Written as DNA, the CDR3 is TGTGCCAGCAGCTCCAGGGGGGGTAGCGGGGGATACGAGCAGTACTTC. Translating it yields CASSSRGGSGGYEQYF.

The V gene is TRBV7-6, the J gene TRBJ2-5, with TRBD2 as a possible D gene (6 bases). CDR1 and CDR2 (germline): SGHVS, FNYEAQ. V gave up 3 bases and J gave up 9 bases, with 20 bases separating them. The CDR3 loop spans 15 amino acids. CDR3 DNA sequence: TGTGCCAGCAGCTTCGCGACTAGTGGCGGATGGGCCCAGTACTTC. Translation: CASSFATSGGWAQYF.

The rearrangement uses TRBV6-5 and TRBJ1-4; 8 bases fit TRBD1. The CDR3 extends over 14 amino acids. CDR1 and CDR2 from the germline V gene are MNHEY and SVGAGI. V dropped 5 bases and J dropped 11; count of bases not matched to a gene: 10. The CDR3 DNA is TGTGCCAGCAGTAACGACCGGACAGGGTTTAAACTGTTTTTT. Translated, it gives CASSNDRTGFKLFF.

This sequence joins TRBV27 and TRBJ2-1; TRBD2 matches at 12 bases. The CDR3 length is 15 residues. Looked up from germline, CDR1 is MNHEY and CDR2 is SMNVEV (reference sequence). The V segment lost 5 bases and the J segment 6 bases; nucleotides outside the gene matches: 5. CDR3: CASSSWGLAGNEQFF. Written as DNA, the CDR3 is TGTGCCAGCAGTAGTTGGGGACTAGCGGGCAATGAGCAGTTCTTC.

This clone was counted only a few times. The V call is TRBV27, the J call TRBJ1-1; D gene unclear. Germline V gene data show CDR1 as MNHEY and CDR2 as SMNVEV (reference sequence). The CDR3 contains 13 residues. With 2 bases removed from V and 7 bases from J, the gap between germline ends came to 11 bases. The CDR3 nucleotides are TGTGCCAGCAGTTTAAACGGGAAATTTGAAGCTTTCTTT. Translated, it gives CASSLNGKFEAFF.

This clone was detected a few times. J is TRBJ1-3 and V is TRBV7-6, with D perhaps matching TRBD1 (6 bases). Germline CDR1 and CDR2: SGHVS and FNYEAQ. The length of the CDR3 is 17 residues. V was cut by 5 bases and J by 0 bases, with 17 bases left in between. CDR3 sequence (DNA): TGTGCCAGCAGCCCCACGGGGGGCCGCCACTCTGGAAACACCATATATTTT. Encoded protein: CASSPTGGRHSGNTIYF.

The rearrangement uses TRBV6-6 and TRBJ1-2; TRBD1 matches 8 bases. CDR3 length: 14 amino acids. V lost 6 bases to trimming and J lost 6 bases; unmatched junction nucleotides: 9. Germline V gives CDR1 MNHNY, CDR2 SVGAGI (reference sequence). DNA of the CDR3: TGTGCCAGCAGCCCCGGCGACAGGGGCCATGGCTACACCTTC. Translating it yields CASSPGDRGHGYTF.

This sequence joins TRBV27 and TRBJ1-3; tentatively, D is TRBD1 (5 bases). Trimming took 2 bases from V and 3 from J, leaving 11 bases between them. The V gene's germline CDR1 is MNHEY and CDR2 SMNVEV (reference sequence). CDR3 length: 15 residues. This chain's CDR3 is CASSLAGGIGNTIYF. CDR3 in DNA: TGTGCCAGCAGTTTAGCCGGGGGAATTGGAAACACCATATATTTT.

This CDR3 is CASRGRVDTQYF. The CDR3 bases are TGTGCCAGCAGAGGGAGAGTAGATACGCAGTATTTT. V usage is TRBV7-2 and J usage is TRBJ2-3; TRBD2 is a possible D gene (5 bases). Trimming pared 6 bases from V and 5 bases from J, leaving 9 bases between. Germline CDR1 reads SGHTA; CDR2 reads FQGNSA. The length of the CDR3 is 12 residues.

The chain recombines TRBV5-6 with TRBJ2-7; 7 bases match TRBD1. Per germline, CDR1 SGHDT and CDR2 YYEEEE. Unmatched junction bases numbered 7, after V lost 4 bases and J lost 3 bases. This CDR3 is 14 amino acids long. The CDR3 DNA reads TGTGCCAGCAGCCCAGGGCAGGGGGACTACGAGCAGTACTTC. This translates into CASSPGQGDYEQYF.

At least ten counts were recorded for this clone. The V gene is TRBV6-5, the J gene TRBJ1-2, with 7 bases that match TRBD1. The junction had 3 bases not matched to a gene; V was cut back by 6 bases and J by 2 bases. Germline V CDR1 and CDR2: MNHEY, SVGAGI. CDR3 length: 13 residues. CDR3 region: CASRETGNYGYTF. The CDR3 DNA reads as TGTGCCAGCAGAGAGACAGGGAACTATGGCTACACCTTC.

This chain joins TRBV2 and TRBJ2-2, with D perhaps TRBD2 (7 bases). The CDR3 has 16 residues. Germline-derived CDR1 and CDR2 are SNHLY and FYNNEI. Trimming left V 7 bases short and J 5 bases short, with 20 bases between. CDR3: CASTPWGGRTTGELFF. CDR3 nucleotide sequence: TGTGCCAGCACCCCTTGGGGGGGCCGGACAACCGGGGAGCTGTTTTTT.

The chain has TRBV19 and TRBJ2-1; TRBD2 agrees at 8 bases. J was trimmed by 5 bases and V by 1 base; bases with no gene match: 4. Germline lookup yields CDR1 LNHDA and CDR2 SQIVND (reference sequence). The CDR3 length is 15 residues. The CDR3 DNA reads as TGTGCCAGTAGTATAGCCGGGGGGGCTCACAATGAGCAGTTCTTC. This encodes CASSIAGGAHNEQFF.

The rearrangement uses TRBV11-2 and TRBJ1-1; D uncertain. The CDR3 has 12 amino acids. The V end was cut by 0 bases, the J end by 7 bases, with 6 bases between. Germline values: CDR1 SGHAT, CDR2 FQNNGV. In DNA form, the CDR3 reads TGTGCCAGCAGCTTAGATCGGGTTGAAGCTTTCTTT. Translating gives CASSLDRVEAFF. The full variable domain, completed using reference TRBV11-2 and TRBJ1-1, is EAGVAQSPRYKIIEKRQSVAFWCNPISGHATLYWYQQILGQGPKLLIQFQNNGVVDDSQLPKDRFSAERLKGVDSTLKIQPAKLEDSAVYLCASSLDRVEAFFGQGTRLTVV.

V gene TRBV5-6 combines with J gene TRBJ2-5; the match to TRBD2 covers 8 bases. Germline trimming cut 4 bases from V and 5 bases from J; bases unmatched to any gene: 10. In germline, CDR1 is SGHDT, CDR2 YYEEEE. There are 15 residues in the CDR3. In DNA, the CDR3 is TGTGCCAGCAGCACCCAGCGGGGGATTTGGGAGACCCAGTACTTC. As protein: CASSTQRGIWETQYF.

The chain joins TRBV2 to TRBJ1-5, with a weak D call TRBD1 (5 bases). Germline CDR1 reads SNHLY; CDR2 reads FYNNEI. Trimming cost V 6 bases and J 0 bases, with 9 bases left between them. CDR3 length equals 14 residues. In DNA form, the CDR3 reads TGTGCCAGCAGGGACAACCTTAGCAATCAGCCCCAGCATTTT. Encoded protein: CASRDNLSNQPQHF.

This clone was counted a few times. V gene TRBV6-5 combines with J gene TRBJ2-7; 7 nucleotides agree with TRBD1. Per the germline V gene, CDR1 is MNHEY and CDR2 is SVGAGI. The CDR3 length is 13 residues. The V gene end was trimmed by 5 bases and the J gene end by 2 bases; junction bases not matched to a gene: 3. The DNA for the CDR3 is TGTGCCAGCAGTACCCAGGGGGCCTACGAGCAGTACTTC. This sequence encodes CASSTQGAYEQYF.

This rearrangement joins TRBV20-1 to TRBJ2-7, with a possible D match to TRBD1 (6 bases). V shed 4 bases and J shed 7 bases, with 11 bases lying between them. The CDR3 is 11 residues long. Looked up from germline, CDR1 is DFQATT and CDR2 is SNEGSKA (reference sequence). The CDR3 loop is CSAITRGEQYF. CDR3 nucleotide sequence: TGCAGTGCTATAACTAGGGGGGAGCAGTACTTC.

The genes are TRBV7-2 and TRBJ2-1, with TRBD2 identical over 8 bases. CDR3 length equals 14 residues. Losses at the gene ends were 2 bases for V and 9 bases for J; bases not matched to a gene: 6. Germline CDR1 is SGHTA and CDR2 is FQGNSA. CDR3 bases: TGTGCCAGCAGCTTACAAGGGACTAGGATTGAGCAGTTCTTC. Amino acid sequence: CASSLQGTRIEQFF.

The rearrangement joins TRBV15 to TRBJ1-2; 10 bases are a match to TRBD1. The CDR3 covers 19 residues. Germline V gives CDR1 LNHNV, CDR2 YYDKDF (reference sequence). The V and J ends lost 4 bases and 4 bases, in that order; junction bases with no gene match: 18. The CDR3 coding sequence is TGTGCCACCAGCACAACTACTGGCTTCGTGACAGGGGGCTCCTATGGCTACACCTTC. Translated, it gives CATSTTTGFVTGGSYGYTF. The full variable domain, its missing parts supplied by reference TRBV15 and TRBJ1-2, is DAMVIQNPRYQVTQFGKPVTLSCSQTLNHNVMYWYQQKSSQAPKLLFHYYDKDFNNEADTPDNFQSRRPNTSFCFLDIRSPGLGDTAMYLCATSTTTGFVTGGSYGYTFGSGTRLTVV.

The chain uses TRBV6-5 and TRBJ2-7, with D tentatively TRBD1 (5 bases). CDR3 length: 13 amino acids. Germline assignment: CDR1 MNHEY and CDR2 SVGAGI. V was clipped by 6 bases and J by 2 bases, with 11 bases between them. CDR3 sequence (DNA): TGTGCCAGCAGGGCCGACAGTACCTACGAGCAGTACTTC. Amino acid sequence: CASRADSTYEQYF.

This clone was observed many times. The chain carries TRBV27 and TRBJ2-1; D ambiguous. Germline V gives CDR1 MNHEY, CDR2 SMNVEV (reference sequence). Trimming took off 0 bases at V and 0 bases at J, with 6 bases between the two ends. The CDR3 extends over 15 amino acids. Here the CDR3 DNA reads TGTGCCAGCAGTTTATCTCCGAGCTCCTACAATGAGCAGTTCTTC. The encoded protein is CASSLSPSSYNEQFF.

The chain uses TRBV7-6 and TRBJ2-6; D is unclear. Germline CDR1 SGHVS, CDR2 FNYEAQ. Between the trimmed V and J ends, which lost 5 bases and 3 bases, there was a span of 8 bases. This CDR3 has 14 amino acids. The CDR3 reads CASSPISGANVLTF. The CDR3 nucleotides are TGTGCCAGCAGCCCTATTAGTGGGGCCAACGTCCTGACTTTC.

The V gene is TRBV18, the J gene TRBJ1-2, with D unclear. CDR3 length: 13 residues. The V gene's germline CDR1 is KGHSH and CDR2 LQKENI. The V end was cut by 1 base, the J end by 6 bases, with 9 bases between. The CDR3 region has the DNA TGTGCCAGCTCACCACGGGGAGGGAATGGCTACACCTTC. Its protein product is CASSPRGGNGYTF.